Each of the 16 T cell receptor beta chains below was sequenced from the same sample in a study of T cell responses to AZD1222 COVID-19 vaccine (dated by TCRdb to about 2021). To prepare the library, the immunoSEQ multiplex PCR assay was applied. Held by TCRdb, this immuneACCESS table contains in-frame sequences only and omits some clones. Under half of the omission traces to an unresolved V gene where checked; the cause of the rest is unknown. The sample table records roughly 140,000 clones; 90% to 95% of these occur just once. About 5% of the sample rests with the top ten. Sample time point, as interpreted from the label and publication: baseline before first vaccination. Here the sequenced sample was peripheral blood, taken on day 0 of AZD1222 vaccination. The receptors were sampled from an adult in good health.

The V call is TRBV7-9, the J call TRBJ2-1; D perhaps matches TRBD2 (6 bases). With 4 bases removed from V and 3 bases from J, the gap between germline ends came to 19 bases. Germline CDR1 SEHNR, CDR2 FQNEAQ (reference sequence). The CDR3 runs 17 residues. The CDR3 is CASSSRGGAGIYNEQFF. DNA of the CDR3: TGTGCCAGCAGCTCTCGTGGGGGAGCGGGCATCTACAATGAGCAGTTCTTC.

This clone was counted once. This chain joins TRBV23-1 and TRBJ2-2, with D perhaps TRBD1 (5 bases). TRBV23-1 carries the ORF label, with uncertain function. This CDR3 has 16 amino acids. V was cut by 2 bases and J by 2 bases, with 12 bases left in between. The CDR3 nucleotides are TGCGCCAGCAGTCAAAGATCCCAGGGAAACACCGGGGAGCTGTTTTTT. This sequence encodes CASSQRSQGNTGELFF.

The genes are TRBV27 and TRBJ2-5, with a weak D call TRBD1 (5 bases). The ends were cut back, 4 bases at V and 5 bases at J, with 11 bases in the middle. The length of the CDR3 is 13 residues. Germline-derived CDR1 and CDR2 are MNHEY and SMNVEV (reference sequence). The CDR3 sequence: CASSSRAMETQYF. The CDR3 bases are TGTGCCAGCAGTTCCAGGGCTATGGAGACCCAGTACTTC.

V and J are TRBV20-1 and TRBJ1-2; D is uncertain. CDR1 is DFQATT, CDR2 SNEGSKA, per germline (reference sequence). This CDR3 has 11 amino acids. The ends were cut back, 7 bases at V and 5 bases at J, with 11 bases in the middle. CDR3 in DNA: TGCAGTGTACCTTGGGAGTATGGCTACACCTTC. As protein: CSVPWEYGYTF.

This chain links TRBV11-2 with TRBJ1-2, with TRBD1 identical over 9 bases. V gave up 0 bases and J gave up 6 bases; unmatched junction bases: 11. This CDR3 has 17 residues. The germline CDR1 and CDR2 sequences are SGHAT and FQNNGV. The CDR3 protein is CASSLDSVRTGDNGYTF. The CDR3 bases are TGTGCCAGCAGCTTAGATTCTGTGAGGACAGGGGATAATGGCTACACCTTC.

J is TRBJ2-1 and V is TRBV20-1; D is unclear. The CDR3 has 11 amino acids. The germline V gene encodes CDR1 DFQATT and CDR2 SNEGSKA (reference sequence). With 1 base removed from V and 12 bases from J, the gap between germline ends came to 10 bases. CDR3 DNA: TGCAGTGCTAGAGGGCCTTTCGGGCAGTTCTTC. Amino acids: CSARGPFGQFF.

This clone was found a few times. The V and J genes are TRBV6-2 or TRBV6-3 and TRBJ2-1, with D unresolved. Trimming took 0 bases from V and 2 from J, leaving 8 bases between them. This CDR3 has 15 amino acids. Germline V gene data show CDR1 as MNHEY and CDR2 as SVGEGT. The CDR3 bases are TGTGCCAGCAGTTACTCGATCGGGCCCTACAATGAGCAGTTCTTC. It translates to CASSYSIGPYNEQFF.

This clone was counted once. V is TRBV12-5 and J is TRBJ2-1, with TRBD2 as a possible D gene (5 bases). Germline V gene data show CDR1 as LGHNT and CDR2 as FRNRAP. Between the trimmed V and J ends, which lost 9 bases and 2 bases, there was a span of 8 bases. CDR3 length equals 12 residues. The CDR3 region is CASGEAYNEQFF. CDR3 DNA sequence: TGTGCTAGCGGGGAAGCCTACAATGAGCAGTTCTTC.

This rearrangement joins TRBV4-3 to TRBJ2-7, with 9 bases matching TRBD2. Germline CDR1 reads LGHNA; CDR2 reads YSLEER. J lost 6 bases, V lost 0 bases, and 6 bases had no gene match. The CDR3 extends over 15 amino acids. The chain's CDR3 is CASSQEPSGIGEQYF. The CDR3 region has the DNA TGCGCCAGCAGCCAAGAGCCTAGCGGGATTGGCGAGCAGTACTTC.

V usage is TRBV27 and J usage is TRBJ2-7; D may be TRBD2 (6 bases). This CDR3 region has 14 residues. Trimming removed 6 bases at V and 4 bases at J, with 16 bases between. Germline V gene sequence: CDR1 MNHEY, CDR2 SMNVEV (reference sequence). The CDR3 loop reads CASSPGSGGYEQYF. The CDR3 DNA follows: TGTGCCAGCAGCCCCGGTAGCGGAGGGTACGAGCAGTACTTC.

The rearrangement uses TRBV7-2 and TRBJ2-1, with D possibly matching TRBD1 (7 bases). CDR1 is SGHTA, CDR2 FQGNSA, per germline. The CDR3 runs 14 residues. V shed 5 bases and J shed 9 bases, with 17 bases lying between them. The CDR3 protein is CASSIDRVGSEQFF. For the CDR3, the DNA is TGTGCCAGCAGCATCGACAGGGTCGGGAGTGAGCAGTTCTTC.

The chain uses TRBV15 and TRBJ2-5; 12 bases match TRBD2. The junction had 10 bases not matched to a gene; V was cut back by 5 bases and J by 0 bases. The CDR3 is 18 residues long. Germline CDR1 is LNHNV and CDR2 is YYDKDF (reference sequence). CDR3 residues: CATSGGETSGRDQETQYF. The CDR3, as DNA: TGTGCCACCAGCGGGGGGGAGACTAGCGGGAGAGACCAAGAGACCCAGTACTTC.

CDR3 in amino acids: CAIRDLNTEAFF. In nucleotides, the CDR3 is TGTGCCATCAGGGACTTGAACACTGAAGCTTTCTTT. This chain links TRBV10-3 with TRBJ1-1; no clear D. There are 12 residues in the CDR3. Germline CDR1 reads ENHRY; CDR2 reads SYGVKD. V lost 6 bases and J 0 bases, leaving 5 bases between the germline ends.

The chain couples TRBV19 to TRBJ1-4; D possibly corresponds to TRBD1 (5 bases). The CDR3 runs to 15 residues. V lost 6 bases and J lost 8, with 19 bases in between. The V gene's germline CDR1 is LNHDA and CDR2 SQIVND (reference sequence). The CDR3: CASRRGADPVEKLFF. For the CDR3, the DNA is TGTGCCAGTAGGCGAGGGGCGGACCCGGTAGAAAAACTGTTTTTT.

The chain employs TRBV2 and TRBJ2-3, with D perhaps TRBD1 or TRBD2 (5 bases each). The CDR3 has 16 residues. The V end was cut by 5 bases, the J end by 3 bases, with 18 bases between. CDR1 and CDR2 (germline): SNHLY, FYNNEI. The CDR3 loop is CASSTGRLASTDTQYF. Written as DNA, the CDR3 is TGTGCCAGCAGTACGGGACGGCTAGCAAGTACAGATACGCAGTATTTT.

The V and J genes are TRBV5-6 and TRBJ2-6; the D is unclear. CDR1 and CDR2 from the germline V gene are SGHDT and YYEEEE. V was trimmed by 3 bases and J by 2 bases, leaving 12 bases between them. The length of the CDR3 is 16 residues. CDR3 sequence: CASSWSPDAGANVLTF. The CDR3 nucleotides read TGTGCCAGCAGCTGGAGCCCGGACGCTGGGGCCAACGTCCTGACTTTC.